The 26 T cell receptor beta chains presented below share a single source sample, sequenced in a study of blood T cell repertoires in COVID-19. Measured with immunoSEQ multiplex PCR; TCRdb has only the in-frame clones, and not every one. In the table there are approximately 70,000 clones, approximately 80% of which are singletons. The source material was peripheral blood. These receptors originate from a woman in her 70s with acute or convalescent COVID-19.

V is TRBV28 and J is TRBJ2-1; D might be TRBD1 (6 bases). CDR1 MDHEN and CDR2 SYDVKM come from the germline V gene. Between the trimmed V and J ends, which lost 2 bases and 10 bases, there was a span of 9 bases. This CDR3 has 12 residues. The CDR3 protein is CASSLKGTEQFF. The CDR3 DNA sequence: TGTGCCAGCAGTTTAAAAGGGACAGAGCAGTTCTTC.

The chain uses TRBV10-1 and TRBJ2-7, with a possible D match to TRBD1 (6 bases). Germline CDR1 and CDR2: WNHNN and SYGVQD (reference sequence). V lost 0 bases to trimming and J lost 3 bases, with 15 bases between them. The CDR3 covers 16 residues. CDR3 coding DNA: TGCGCCAGCAGTGAGTCGATGGAGACAGGCAGCTACGAGCAGTACTTC. It is translated as CASSESMETGSYEQYF.

A word on this clone: This same CDR3 is encoded by further DNA sequences in the sample. The V call is TRBV19, the J call TRBJ1-4; D not certain. CDR3 length: 13 amino acids. Germline V gives CDR1 LNHDA, CDR2 SQIVND (reference sequence). Trimming cost V 1 base and J 8 bases, with 8 bases left between them. The CDR3 bases are TGTGCCAGTAGTATAGCCCCGGGAGAAAAACTGTTTTTT. Protein sequence: CASSIAPGEKLFF.

V gene TRBV5-1 combines with J gene TRBJ1-1, with unresolved D. V lost 4 bases and J 0 bases, leaving 19 bases between the germline ends. There are 17 residues in the CDR3. Germline CDR1 reads SGHRS; CDR2 reads YFSETQ. The CDR3 spells CASSGGRSGFMNTEAFF. The CDR3 DNA is TGCGCCAGCAGCGGAGGGCGGTCAGGCTTTATGAACACTGAAGCTTTCTTT.

The V gene is TRBV13, the J gene TRBJ2-7; 11 bases line up with TRBD2. The V and J ends lost 5 bases and 4 bases, in that order; junction bases with no gene match: 10. This CDR3 contains 16 residues. Per germline, CDR1 PRHDT and CDR2 FYEKMQ (reference sequence). The CDR3 loop reads CASSGGASGRWYEQYF. The CDR3 nucleotides read TGTGCCAGCAGCGGTGGGGCTAGCGGGAGGTGGTACGAGCAGTACTTC.

The chain links TRBV19 to TRBJ2-3, with D maybe TRBD1 (5 bases). In germline, CDR1 is LNHDA, CDR2 SQIVND (reference sequence). The ends were cut back, 3 bases at V and 6 bases at J, with 16 bases in the middle. The CDR3 is made up of 15 amino acids. The CDR3 region has the DNA TGTGCCAGTAGTATTACGGACACCACTGGGGATACGCAGTATTTT. It encodes CASSITDTTGDTQYF.

The chain is built from TRBV27 and TRBJ2-1; 7 nucleotides align to TRBD2. Germline loops: CDR1 MNHEY, CDR2 SMNVEV (reference sequence). The CDR3 spans 12 residues. Trimming at V came to 8 bases and at J to 9 bases, leaving 7 bases not matched to a gene. The CDR3 spells CASSLGGVEQFF. CDR3 nucleotides: TGTGCCAGCTCACTTGGGGGGGTTGAGCAGTTCTTC.

CDR3 sequence reads: CATQGAYEQYF. CDR3 in DNA: TGTGCCACACAGGGGGCCTACGAGCAGTACTTC. V gene TRBV24-1 combines with J gene TRBJ2-7; 8 positions match TRBD1. The V segment lost 10 bases and the J segment 2 bases; nucleotides outside the gene matches: 0. CDR3 size: 11 residues. Germline V gene lookup returns CDR1 KGHDR and CDR2 SFDVKD.

DNA of the CDR3: TGTGCCAGCAGTTTCGCGGACAATGAGCAGTTCTTC. Its translation is CASSFADNEQFF. This chain connects TRBV27 to TRBJ2-1; no clear D. This CDR3 has 12 amino acids. Deletions cut 3 bases from V and 5 bases from J, with 5 bases between. Germline V gives CDR1 MNHEY, CDR2 SMNVEV (reference sequence).

The chain carries TRBV19 and TRBJ2-1, with a tentative D call TRBD2 (6 bases). Germline CDR1 reads LNHDA; CDR2 reads SQIVND (reference sequence). The CDR3 length is 16 residues. V dropped 4 bases and J dropped 2 bases, with 15 bases sitting between them. The CDR3 DNA follows: TGTGCCAGTAGTAGGGGACCCTCGGGGGCCTACAATGAGCAGTTCTTC. It codes for CASSRGPSGAYNEQFF.

V gene TRBV7-9 combines with J gene TRBJ1-4; TRBD1 matches 8 bases. Germline V gene sequence: CDR1 SEHNR, CDR2 FQNEAQ (reference sequence). Trimming took 4 bases from V and 8 from J; bases not matched to a gene: 6. This CDR3 comprises 14 residues. CDR3 in amino acids: CASSSDRVWEKLFF. DNA of the CDR3: TGTGCCAGCAGCTCGGACAGGGTGTGGGAAAAACTGTTTTTT.

This clone has a handful of counts. The rearrangement links TRBV18 to TRBJ2-7, with 9 nucleotides matching TRBD1. Germline V gene data show CDR1 as KGHSH and CDR2 as LQKENI. V gave up 2 bases and J gave up 5 bases; unmatched junction bases: 7. There are 15 residues in the CDR3. CDR3 bases: TGTGCCAGCTCACCAGACAGGGGGTTGGGTGACGAGCAGTACTTC. Translating gives CASSPDRGLGDEQYF.

V gene TRBV30 combines with J gene TRBJ1-1; D is unclear. Germline loops: CDR1 GTSNPN, CDR2 SVGIG (reference sequence). V lost 2 bases, J lost 2 bases, and 9 bases lay in between. The CDR3 is made up of 13 amino acids. The CDR3 bases are TGTGCCTGGAGTTGGGCGTTTAACACTGAAGCTTTCTTT. Its translation: CAWSWAFNTEAFF.

The chain combines TRBV15 with TRBJ2-6; D may be TRBD2 (5 bases). Trimming cost V 5 bases and J 4 bases, with 15 bases left between them. CDR1 is LNHNV and CDR2 is YYDKDF in the germline V gene (reference sequence). This CDR3 comprises 16 residues. Written as DNA, the CDR3 is TGTGCCACCAGCGACTACGGGCCGGGGGGGGCCAACGTCCTGACTTTC. Translated, it gives CATSDYGPGGANVLTF.

This chain joins TRBV5-1 and TRBJ2-1, with D tentatively TRBD2 (6 bases). V lost 9 bases and J 4 bases, leaving 20 bases between the germline ends. The CDR3 covers 15 residues. Germline-derived CDR1 and CDR2 are SGHRS and YFSETQ. The CDR3 DNA follows: TGCGCCACCTCCCTGGGGGGTATGGCATACAATGAGCAGTTCTTC. Translation: CATSLGGMAYNEQFF.

The rearrangement uses TRBV3-1 (or the pseudogene TRBV3-2) and TRBJ2-1; 10 bases align to TRBD2. Losses at the gene ends were 4 bases for V and 2 bases for J; bases not matched to a gene: 5. The length of the CDR3 is 16 residues. Per germline, CDR1 LGHDT and CDR2 YNNKEL (reference sequence). The CDR3 here is CASSPSGGATYNEQFF. The CDR3 DNA is TGTGCCAGCAGCCCCAGCGGGGGGGCAACCTACAATGAGCAGTTCTTC.

The chain employs TRBV25-1 and TRBJ1-1; D unclear. V was cut by 4 bases and J by 5 bases, with 17 bases left in between. Germline CDR1 MGHDK, CDR2 SYGVNS. The CDR3 contains 15 residues. CDR3 amino acids: CASSGDQARGTEAFF. DNA of the CDR3: TGTGCCAGCAGTGGAGATCAGGCCCGGGGAACTGAAGCTTTCTTT.

This clone showed up just once. V and J are TRBV6-5 and TRBJ1-5, with no clear D. The V gene's germline CDR1 is MNHEY and CDR2 SVGAGI. Trimming left V 0 bases short and J 5 bases short, with 5 bases between. CDR3 length: 13 amino acids. The CDR3 loop reads CASSYSLDQPQHF. CDR3 DNA sequence: TGTGCCAGCAGTTACTCTCTCGATCAGCCCCAGCATTTT.

The V and J genes are TRBV30 and TRBJ1-2; maybe TRBD1 (5 bases). V lost 3 bases and J 2 bases, leaving 13 bases between the germline ends. Germline V gene lookup returns CDR1 GTSNPN and CDR2 SVGIG (reference sequence). This CDR3 has 14 residues. DNA for the CDR3: TGTGCCTGGAGGGCCCCGGGGGGGAACTATGGCTACACCTTC. Its translation is CAWRAPGGNYGYTF.

The count of this clone is one. The chain has TRBV19 and TRBJ1-5, with TRBD1 matching 7 bases. V trimming: 10 bases; J trimming: 0 bases; junction bases outside the gene matches: 12. Per the germline V gene, CDR1 is LNHDA and CDR2 is SQIVND (reference sequence). The CDR3 has 16 amino acids. CDR3 bases: TGTGCCAAGAGGGGGACAGTCATTTATAGCAATCAGCCCCAGCATTTT. Amino acids: CAKRGTVIYSNQPQHF.

CDR3 sequence reads: CASSIDGLAHYEQYF. CDR3 nucleotide sequence: TGTGCCAGTAGTATAGATGGACTAGCGCATTACGAGCAGTACTTC. V usage is TRBV19 and J usage is TRBJ2-7; 9 bases fit TRBD2. After removal of 0 bases from V and 4 bases from J, the junction contained 4 bases not matched to a gene. The CDR3 has 15 residues. Germline V gene sequence: CDR1 LNHDA, CDR2 SQIVND (reference sequence). Using reference TRBV19 and TRBJ2-7 for the parts outside the CDR3, the full variable domain is DGGITQSPKYLFRKEGQNVTLSCEQNLNHDAMYWYRQDPGQGLRLIYYSQIVNDFQKGDIAEGYSVSREKKESFPLTVTSAQKNPTAFYLCASSIDGLAHYEQYFGPGTRLTVT.

V is TRBV6-2 or TRBV6-3 and J is TRBJ1-1; 8 nucleotides align to TRBD1. This CDR3 is built from 14 residues. Unmatched junction bases numbered 3, after V lost 6 bases and J lost 0 bases. The V gene's germline CDR1 is MNHEY and CDR2 SVGEGT. The CDR3 protein is CASSTGGLNTEAFF. The CDR3 nucleotides are TGTGCCAGCAGCACAGGGGGTCTGAACACTGAAGCTTTCTTT.

This chain connects TRBV2 to TRBJ2-5; 10 bases map to TRBD1. The trim removed 6 bases at V and 5 bases at J, leaving 3 bases unmatched. Germline values: CDR1 SNHLY, CDR2 FYNNEI. This CDR3 has 13 amino acids. CDR3 nucleotide sequence: TGTGCCAGCAGGGGACAGGGGTTGGAGACCCAGTACTTC. Protein: CASRGQGLETQYF.

This clone came up once. The chain links TRBV7-2 to TRBJ1-6; the match to TRBD1 covers 8 bases. Germline assignment: CDR1 SGHTA and CDR2 FQGNSA. The junction had 8 bases not matched to a gene; V was cut back by 5 bases and J by 8 bases. The CDR3 runs to 15 residues. The CDR3 protein is CASSTDRDYDSPLHF. Here the CDR3 DNA reads TGTGCCAGCAGCACGGACAGGGATTATGATTCACCCCTCCACTTT.

The gene calls are TRBV14 and TRBJ1-1; 12 bases are a match to TRBD1. The CDR3 has 19 amino acids. The germline V gene has CDR1 SGHDN and CDR2 FVKESK. Trimming at V came to 0 bases and at J to 4 bases, leaving 12 bases not matched to a gene. This CDR3 reads CASSQDFGTGGFSVTEAFF. The CDR3 region has the DNA TGTGCCAGCAGCCAAGATTTTGGGACAGGGGGCTTTTCGGTCACTGAAGCTTTCTTT.

V usage is TRBV6-5 and J usage is TRBJ1-1; no reliable D call. Looked up from germline, CDR1 is MNHEY and CDR2 is SVGAGI. CDR3 size: 14 residues. Deletions cut 6 bases from V and 1 base from J, with 12 bases between. CDR3 in DNA: TGTGCCAGCAGGGGGATCGGGAAGAACACTGAAGCTTTCTTT. It translates to CASRGIGKNTEAFF.